Following are 22 T cell receptor beta chains from one sample sequenced in a study of CD8 T cells in ankylosing spondylitis. TCRdb processed the 5' RACE reads anew with MiXCR; each CDR3 protein has one entry. The profile shows some 140,000 distinct CDR3 sequences, approximately 10% of them singletons. Specimen: blood, either unsorted or a sorted T cell fraction (not recorded which). The receptor source for this set is a female donor with ankylosing spondylitis or in good health (not recorded which).

The chain couples TRBV10-3 to TRBJ2-1; either TRBD1 or TRBD2 may supply D (5 bases each). The CDR3 contains 15 residues. Germline CDR1 reads ENHRY; CDR2 reads SYGVKD. Trimming cost V 0 bases and J 7 bases, with 13 bases left between them. This chain's CDR3 is CAISESRAGRNEQFF. CDR3 nucleotide sequence: TGTGCCATCAGTGAGTCGCGCGCAGGGAGAAATGAGCAGTTCTTC.

This clonotype has more than one count but fewer than ten. This chain connects TRBV19 to TRBJ2-7, with D possibly TRBD1 on 5 matching bases. V dropped 3 bases and J dropped 2 bases, with 8 bases sitting between them. The CDR3 sequence is 13 residues long. The germline gives CDR1 LNHDA, CDR2 SQIVND (reference sequence). The CDR3 protein is CASSITGPYEQYF. The CDR3 coding sequence is TGTGCCAGTAGTATCACAGGACCCTACGAGCAGTACTTC.

This clonotype showed up just a few times. The chain couples TRBV6-1 to TRBJ2-7; TRBD2 is a possible D gene (5 bases). The CDR3 is 12 residues long. Trimming took 9 bases from V and 5 from J, leaving 14 bases between them. Germline CDR1 and CDR2: MNHNS and SASEGT. The CDR3 loop is CASEGSPDEQYF. The CDR3 DNA reads as TGTGCCAGTGAGGGCAGCCCGGACGAGCAGTACTTC.

Comments on this clonotype: A much larger clone differs by one base, so this may be a read error. The chain recombines TRBV12-3 or TRBV12-4 with TRBJ1-2; 9 positions agree with TRBD1. This CDR3 comprises 14 residues. As DNA, the CDR3 is TGTGCCAGCAGTCCCTTCACAGGGGGCTATGGCGACACCTTC. Protein sequence: CASSPFTGGYGDTF.

Ten or more counts support this clonotype. This chain links TRBV20-1 with TRBJ2-7; TRBD2 matches at 8 bases. Germline V CDR1 and CDR2: DFQATT, SNEGSKA (reference sequence). V was pared by 5 bases and J by 6 bases, with 9 bases of the junction left unmatched. The CDR3 extends over 13 amino acids. CDR3 DNA sequence: TGCAGTGCTCCGCGGGGGGCCATGTCCGAGCAGTACTTC. This sequence encodes CSAPRGAMSEQYF.

This clonotype appeared many times. This sequence joins TRBV20-1 and TRBJ2-7, with TRBD1 matching 11 bases. V shed 3 bases, J shed 4 bases, and the junction held 5 bases outside the gene matches. This CDR3 has 14 amino acids. Looked up from germline, CDR1 is DFQATT and CDR2 is SNEGSKA (reference sequence). The CDR3 reads CSARRDRGSYEQYF. CDR3 bases: TGCAGTGCTAGGAGGGACAGGGGGAGTTACGAGCAGTACTTC.

This clonotype was detected ten times or more. The chain uses TRBV28 and TRBJ1-5; D may be TRBD1 (5 bases). The length of the CDR3 is 14 residues. CDR1 MDHEN and CDR2 SYDVKM come from the germline V gene. Deletions cut 4 bases from V and 6 bases from J, with 13 bases between. CDR3 nucleotide sequence: TGTGCCAGCAGTTCGTCGGGGGTGGGTCAGCCCCAGCATTTT. It yields the protein CASSSSGVGQPQHF.

This clonotype was observed at least ten times. The rearrangement links TRBV9 to TRBJ2-2, with D possibly matching TRBD2 (5 bases). This CDR3 comprises 14 residues. Germline V gene lookup returns CDR1 SGDLS and CDR2 YYNGEE. Deletions cut 6 bases from V and 4 bases from J, with 13 bases between. The DNA for the CDR3 is TGTGCCAGCAAACATAGCGAGACCACCGGGGAGCTGTTTTTT. As protein: CASKHSETTGELFF.

Many counts were recorded for this clonotype. V usage is TRBV20-1 and J usage is TRBJ1-1, with unresolved D. The germline CDR1 and CDR2 sequences are DFQATT and SNEGSKA (reference sequence). Trimming stripped 7 bases from V and 3 bases from J, with 9 bases between. The CDR3 has 11 residues. CDR3 loop: CSGEKDTEAFF. In DNA, the CDR3 is TGCAGTGGCGAGAAGGACACTGAAGCTTTCTTT.

This clonotype occurred many times. The chain employs TRBV29-1 and TRBJ2-4; 9 bases are a match to TRBD1. V shed 0 bases, J shed 6 bases, and the junction held 6 bases outside the gene matches. This CDR3 is built from 15 residues. Germline-derived CDR1 and CDR2 are SQVTM and ANQGSEA. CDR3 region: CSVEDPGTGLNIQYF. The CDR3 coding sequence is TGCAGCGTTGAAGACCCCGGGACAGGGTTAAACATTCAGTACTTC.

A few counts support this clonotype. This rearrangement joins TRBV7-6 to TRBJ2-7; possibly TRBD1 for D (5 bases). In germline, CDR1 is SGHVS, CDR2 FNYEAQ. The ends were cut back, 5 bases at V and 1 base at J, with 12 bases in the middle. CDR3 length equals 14 residues. DNA for the CDR3: TGTGCCAGCAGCCACAGGTATTCATCCTACGAGCAGTACTTC. Amino acids: CASSHRYSSYEQYF.

The V call is TRBV19, the J call TRBJ1-2; D ambiguous. The CDR3 loop spans 12 amino acids. V dropped 10 bases and J dropped 0 bases, with 9 bases sitting between them. The V gene's germline CDR1 is LNHDA and CDR2 SQIVND (reference sequence). CDR3 nucleotide sequence: TGTGCCATACCTGTCCCTAACTATGGCTACACCTTC. Amino acids: CAIPVPNYGYTF.

This clonotype occurred many times. The rearrangement joins TRBV12-3 or TRBV12-4 to TRBJ1-2; 8 positions match TRBD1. CDR3 length: 14 amino acids. Trimming removed 4 bases from V and 4 bases from J; junction bases left unmatched: 5. The CDR3 sequence: CASSSQGAIYGYTF. CDR3 nucleotide sequence: TGTGCCAGCAGTTCCCAGGGGGCGATCTATGGCTACACCTTC.

The chain employs TRBV28 and TRBJ2-7; 11 bases map to TRBD2. The germline V gene has CDR1 MDHEN and CDR2 SYDVKM. There are 15 residues in the CDR3. V trimming: 6 bases; J trimming: 4 bases; junction bases outside the gene matches: 8. The CDR3 sequence: CASSLPTSGVYEQYF. The CDR3, as DNA: TGTGCCAGCAGCTTACCGACTAGCGGGGTTTACGAGCAGTACTTC.

Many counts were recorded for this clonotype. The chain combines TRBV14 with TRBJ2-3; D is possibly TRBD1 (5 bases). Trimming left V 4 bases short and J 2 bases short, with 10 bases between. The CDR3 spans 14 residues. Per the germline V gene, CDR1 is SGHDN and CDR2 is FVKESK. CDR3 loop: CASSRRQTTDTQYF. CDR3 nucleotide sequence: TGTGCCAGCAGCCGGAGACAGACCACAGATACGCAGTATTTT.

At least ten counts were recorded for this clonotype. The rearrangement links TRBV28 to TRBJ1-5; D is ambiguous. CDR3 length: 17 residues. Per the germline V gene, CDR1 is MDHEN and CDR2 is SYDVKM. Trimming took 8 bases from V and 6 from J, leaving 26 bases between them. In DNA form, the CDR3 reads TGTGCCAGCTCCCGAACGGGAAGAGGAAGGGCGGGTCAGCCCCAGCATTTT. It specifies CASSRTGRGRAGQPQHF.

Concerning this clonotype: A much larger clone sits a single nucleotide away, making a read error possible. The V call is TRBV20-1, the J call TRBJ1-2; no firm D call. The germline V gene encodes CDR1 DFQATT and CDR2 SNEGSKA (reference sequence). CDR3 length: 13 residues. CDR3 sequence: CSAIRGAGYGYAF. For the CDR3, the DNA is TGCAGTGCTATCCGTGGCGCGGGCTATGGCTACGCCTTC.

This clonotype appeared many times. This chain links TRBV29-1 with TRBJ2-1; D is perhaps TRBD2 (5 bases). V lost 3 bases and J lost 7, with 10 bases in between. CDR1 and CDR2 (germline): SQVTM, ANQGSEA. The CDR3 is made up of 12 amino acids. The CDR3 DNA sequence: TGCAGCGTTGATGTGACGGGGAATGAGCAGTTCTTC. It encodes CSVDVTGNEQFF.

The table lists this clonotype with many counts. This chain joins TRBV11-2 and TRBJ1-4, with D maybe TRBD1 (6 bases). The V and J ends lost 8 bases and 0 bases respectively, with 13 bases between them. This CDR3 contains 15 residues. Germline V CDR1 and CDR2: SGHAT, FQNNGV. In DNA form, the CDR3 reads TGTGCCAGCCGACGACAGGACGCAACTAATGAAAAACTGTTTTTT. This sequence encodes CASRRQDATNEKLFF.

Many counts were recorded for this clonotype. V is TRBV12-3 or TRBV12-4 and J is TRBJ1-5, with D possibly being TRBD1 (5 bases). The length of the CDR3 is 14 residues. V was clipped by 1 base and J by 7 bases, with 11 bases between them. CDR3 DNA sequence: TGTGCCAGCAGTTTAGGGGGGTTATGGCAGCCCCAGCATTTT. Its protein product is CASSLGGLWQPQHF.

Remarks on this clonotype: Being one base from a much bigger clone, this may be a read error. V and J are TRBV4-2 and TRBJ1-2; TRBD1 is a possible D gene (5 bases). Looked up from germline, CDR1 is LGHNA and CDR2 is YNFKEQ. This CDR3 has 12 amino acids. V was pared by 8 bases and J by 4 bases, with 11 bases between. This CDR3 is CASGPGGYGYTF. For the CDR3, the DNA is TGTGCCAGCGGCCCGGGGGGCTATGGCTACACCTTC.

This clonotype has ten or more counts. CDR3 loop: CASSYGDGELFF. Here the CDR3 DNA reads TGTGCCAGCAGTTACGGCGACGGGGAGCTGTTTTTT. The V call is TRBV6-5, the J call TRBJ2-2; unclear D gene. CDR1 and CDR2 from the germline V gene are MNHEY and SVGAGI. This CDR3 spans 12 amino acids. V was shortened by 2 bases and J by 7 bases, with 5 bases between the two germline ends.